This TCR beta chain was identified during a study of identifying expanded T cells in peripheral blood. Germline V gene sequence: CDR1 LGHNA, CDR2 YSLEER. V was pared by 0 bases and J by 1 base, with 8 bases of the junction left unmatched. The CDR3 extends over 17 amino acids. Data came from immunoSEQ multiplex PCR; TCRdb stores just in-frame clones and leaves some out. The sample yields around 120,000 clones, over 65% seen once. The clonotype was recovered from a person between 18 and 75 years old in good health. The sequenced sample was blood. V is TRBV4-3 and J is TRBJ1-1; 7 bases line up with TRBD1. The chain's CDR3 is CASSQDIGGLPNTEAFF. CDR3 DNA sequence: TGCGCCAGCAGCCAAGATATAGGGGGCCTTCCGAACACTGAAGCTTTCTTT.